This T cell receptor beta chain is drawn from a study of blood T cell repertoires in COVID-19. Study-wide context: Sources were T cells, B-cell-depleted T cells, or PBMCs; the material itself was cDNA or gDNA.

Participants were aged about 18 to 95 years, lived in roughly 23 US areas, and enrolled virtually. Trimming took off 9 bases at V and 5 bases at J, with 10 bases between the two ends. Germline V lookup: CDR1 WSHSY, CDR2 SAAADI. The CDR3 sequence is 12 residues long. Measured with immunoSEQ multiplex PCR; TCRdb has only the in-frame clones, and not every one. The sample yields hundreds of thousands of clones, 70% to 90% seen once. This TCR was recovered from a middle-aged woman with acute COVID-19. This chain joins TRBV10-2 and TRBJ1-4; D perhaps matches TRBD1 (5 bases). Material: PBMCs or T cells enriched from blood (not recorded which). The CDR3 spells CASGTNNEKLFF. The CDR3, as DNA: TGCGCCAGTGGGACTAACAATGAAAAACTGTTTTTT.